This record looks at one T cell receptor beta chain sequence and its context. The sample originates from a study of radiotherapy plus CTLA-4 blockade in lung cancer. V was pared by 5 bases and J by 1 base, with 8 bases between. CDR1 is SGHTA, CDR2 FQGTGA, per germline. The CDR3 has 14 amino acids. Method: immunoSEQ multiplex PCR; TCRdb's copy keeps in-frame clones and lacks some. The sample holds roughly 45,000 clones; 63% are singletons and the top ten take 15% to 20%. The chain employs TRBV7-3 and TRBJ2-2; D might be TRBD1 (6 bases). The receptor's source is a human donor with non-small cell lung cancer who had a partial response to radiotherapy plus ipilimumab. Sequences were derived from peripheral blood, sampled from a patient treated with radiotherapy plus ipilimumab. This chain's CDR3 is CASSPTGNTGELFF. CDR3 nucleotides: TGTGCCAGCAGCCCGACAGGGAACACCGGGGAGCTGTTTTTT.